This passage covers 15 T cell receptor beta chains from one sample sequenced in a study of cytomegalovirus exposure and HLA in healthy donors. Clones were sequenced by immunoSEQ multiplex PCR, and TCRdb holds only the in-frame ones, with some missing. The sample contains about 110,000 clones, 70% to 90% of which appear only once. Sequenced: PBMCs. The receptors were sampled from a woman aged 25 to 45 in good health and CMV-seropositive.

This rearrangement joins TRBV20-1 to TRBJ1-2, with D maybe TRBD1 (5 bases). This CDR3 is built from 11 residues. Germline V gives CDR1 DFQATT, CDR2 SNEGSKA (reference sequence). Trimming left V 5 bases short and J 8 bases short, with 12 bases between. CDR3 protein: CSAGQGGGYTF. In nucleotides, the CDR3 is TGCAGTGCTGGGCAGGGCGGAGGCTACACCTTC.

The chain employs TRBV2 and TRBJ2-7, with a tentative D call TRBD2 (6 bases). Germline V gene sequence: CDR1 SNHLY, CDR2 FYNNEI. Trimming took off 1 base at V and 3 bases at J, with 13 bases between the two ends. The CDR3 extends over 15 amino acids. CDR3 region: CASSEDLGGDYEQYF. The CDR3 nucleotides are TGTGCCAGCAGTGAAGATTTGGGCGGGGACTACGAGCAGTACTTC.

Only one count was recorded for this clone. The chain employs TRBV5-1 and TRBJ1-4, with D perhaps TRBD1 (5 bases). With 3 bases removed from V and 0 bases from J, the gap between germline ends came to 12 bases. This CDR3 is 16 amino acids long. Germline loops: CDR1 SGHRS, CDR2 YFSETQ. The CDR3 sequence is CASSWTDNPTNEKLFF. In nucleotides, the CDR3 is TGCGCCAGCAGCTGGACGGACAACCCAACTAATGAAAAACTGTTTTTT.

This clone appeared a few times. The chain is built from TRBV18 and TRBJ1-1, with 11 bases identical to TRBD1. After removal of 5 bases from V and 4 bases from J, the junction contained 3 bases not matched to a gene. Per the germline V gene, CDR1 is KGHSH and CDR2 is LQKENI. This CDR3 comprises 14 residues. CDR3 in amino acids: CASSVGTGGTEAFF. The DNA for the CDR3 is TGTGCCAGCTCAGTTGGGACAGGGGGCACTGAAGCTTTCTTT.

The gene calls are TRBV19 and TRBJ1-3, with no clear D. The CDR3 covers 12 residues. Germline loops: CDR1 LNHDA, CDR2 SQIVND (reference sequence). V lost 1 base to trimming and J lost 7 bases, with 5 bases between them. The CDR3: CASSIAGNTIYF. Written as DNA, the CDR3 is TGTGCCAGTAGTATAGCCGGGAACACCATATATTTT.

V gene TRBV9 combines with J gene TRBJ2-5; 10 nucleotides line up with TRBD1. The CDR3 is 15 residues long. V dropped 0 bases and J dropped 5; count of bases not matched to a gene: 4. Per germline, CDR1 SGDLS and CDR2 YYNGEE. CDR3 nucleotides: TGTGCCAGCAGCGTAGGGGGACAGGGGTGGGAGACCCAGTACTTC. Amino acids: CASSVGGQGWETQYF.

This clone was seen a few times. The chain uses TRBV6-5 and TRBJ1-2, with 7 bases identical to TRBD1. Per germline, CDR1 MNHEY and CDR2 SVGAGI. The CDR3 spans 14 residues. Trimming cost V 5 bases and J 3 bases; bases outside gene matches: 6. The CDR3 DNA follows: TGTGCCAGCAGTCACAGGGGCGACGACTATGGCTACACCTTC. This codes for CASSHRGDDYGYTF.

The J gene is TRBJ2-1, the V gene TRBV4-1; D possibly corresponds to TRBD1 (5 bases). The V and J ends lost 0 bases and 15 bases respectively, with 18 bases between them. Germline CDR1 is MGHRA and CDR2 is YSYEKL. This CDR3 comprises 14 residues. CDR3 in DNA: TGCGCCAGCAGCCAAGATATGGAAAGACTGGGGCGGTTCTTC. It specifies CASSQDMERLGRFF.

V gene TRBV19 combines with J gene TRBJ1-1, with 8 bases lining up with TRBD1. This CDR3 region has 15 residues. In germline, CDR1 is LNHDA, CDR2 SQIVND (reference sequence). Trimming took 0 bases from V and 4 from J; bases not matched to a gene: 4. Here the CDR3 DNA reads TGTGCCAGTAGTATAGATCACGGACAGGGCACTGAAGCTTTCTTT. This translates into CASSIDHGQGTEAFF.

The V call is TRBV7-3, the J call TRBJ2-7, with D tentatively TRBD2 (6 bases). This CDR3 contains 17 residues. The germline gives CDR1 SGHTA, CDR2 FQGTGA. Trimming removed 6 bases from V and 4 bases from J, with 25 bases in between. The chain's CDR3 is CASRLPAGWLGGYEQYF. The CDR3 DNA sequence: TGTGCCAGCAGACTACCCGCTGGGTGGCTGGGGGGTTACGAGCAGTACTTC.

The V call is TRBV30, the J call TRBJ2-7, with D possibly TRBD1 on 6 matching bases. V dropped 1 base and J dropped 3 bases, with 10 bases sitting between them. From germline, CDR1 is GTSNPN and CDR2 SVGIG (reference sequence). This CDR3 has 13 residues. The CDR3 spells CAWSGQGIYEQYF. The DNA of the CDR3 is TGTGCCTGGAGTGGCCAGGGGATCTACGAGCAGTACTTC.

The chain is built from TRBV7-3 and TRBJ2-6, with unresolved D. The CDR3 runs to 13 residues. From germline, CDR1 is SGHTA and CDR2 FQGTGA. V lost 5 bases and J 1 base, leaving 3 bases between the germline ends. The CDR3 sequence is CASSPSGANVLTF. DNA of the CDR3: TGTGCCAGCAGCCCATCTGGGGCCAACGTCCTGACTTTC.

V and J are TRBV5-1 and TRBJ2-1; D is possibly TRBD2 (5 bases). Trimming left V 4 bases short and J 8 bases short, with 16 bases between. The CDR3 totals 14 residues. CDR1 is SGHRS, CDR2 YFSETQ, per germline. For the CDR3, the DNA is TGCGCCAGCAGCCTGACGGCTAGCTGGGATGAGCAGTTCTTC. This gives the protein CASSLTASWDEQFF. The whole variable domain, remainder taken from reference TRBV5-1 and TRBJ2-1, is KAGVTQTPRYLIKTRGQQVTLSCSPISGHRSVSWYQQTPGQGLQFLFEYFSETQRNKGNFPGRFSGRQFSNSRSEMNVSTLELGDSALYLCASSLTASWDEQFFGPGTRLTVL.

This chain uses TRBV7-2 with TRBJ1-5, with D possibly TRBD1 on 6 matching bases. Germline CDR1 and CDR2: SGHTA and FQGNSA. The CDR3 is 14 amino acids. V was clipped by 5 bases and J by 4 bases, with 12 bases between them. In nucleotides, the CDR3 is TGTGCCAGCAGCCTTGGACAGTTGAATCAGCCCCAGCATTTT. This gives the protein CASSLGQLNQPQHF.

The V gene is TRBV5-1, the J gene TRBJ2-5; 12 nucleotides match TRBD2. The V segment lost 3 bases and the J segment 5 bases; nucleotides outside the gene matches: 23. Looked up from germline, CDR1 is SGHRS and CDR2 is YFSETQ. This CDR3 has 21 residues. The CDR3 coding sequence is TGCGCCAGCAGCTACCGACTAGCGGGGGCCCACCCGGGGGGTACCATTGAGACCCAGTACTTC. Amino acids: CASSYRLAGAHPGGTIETQYF.